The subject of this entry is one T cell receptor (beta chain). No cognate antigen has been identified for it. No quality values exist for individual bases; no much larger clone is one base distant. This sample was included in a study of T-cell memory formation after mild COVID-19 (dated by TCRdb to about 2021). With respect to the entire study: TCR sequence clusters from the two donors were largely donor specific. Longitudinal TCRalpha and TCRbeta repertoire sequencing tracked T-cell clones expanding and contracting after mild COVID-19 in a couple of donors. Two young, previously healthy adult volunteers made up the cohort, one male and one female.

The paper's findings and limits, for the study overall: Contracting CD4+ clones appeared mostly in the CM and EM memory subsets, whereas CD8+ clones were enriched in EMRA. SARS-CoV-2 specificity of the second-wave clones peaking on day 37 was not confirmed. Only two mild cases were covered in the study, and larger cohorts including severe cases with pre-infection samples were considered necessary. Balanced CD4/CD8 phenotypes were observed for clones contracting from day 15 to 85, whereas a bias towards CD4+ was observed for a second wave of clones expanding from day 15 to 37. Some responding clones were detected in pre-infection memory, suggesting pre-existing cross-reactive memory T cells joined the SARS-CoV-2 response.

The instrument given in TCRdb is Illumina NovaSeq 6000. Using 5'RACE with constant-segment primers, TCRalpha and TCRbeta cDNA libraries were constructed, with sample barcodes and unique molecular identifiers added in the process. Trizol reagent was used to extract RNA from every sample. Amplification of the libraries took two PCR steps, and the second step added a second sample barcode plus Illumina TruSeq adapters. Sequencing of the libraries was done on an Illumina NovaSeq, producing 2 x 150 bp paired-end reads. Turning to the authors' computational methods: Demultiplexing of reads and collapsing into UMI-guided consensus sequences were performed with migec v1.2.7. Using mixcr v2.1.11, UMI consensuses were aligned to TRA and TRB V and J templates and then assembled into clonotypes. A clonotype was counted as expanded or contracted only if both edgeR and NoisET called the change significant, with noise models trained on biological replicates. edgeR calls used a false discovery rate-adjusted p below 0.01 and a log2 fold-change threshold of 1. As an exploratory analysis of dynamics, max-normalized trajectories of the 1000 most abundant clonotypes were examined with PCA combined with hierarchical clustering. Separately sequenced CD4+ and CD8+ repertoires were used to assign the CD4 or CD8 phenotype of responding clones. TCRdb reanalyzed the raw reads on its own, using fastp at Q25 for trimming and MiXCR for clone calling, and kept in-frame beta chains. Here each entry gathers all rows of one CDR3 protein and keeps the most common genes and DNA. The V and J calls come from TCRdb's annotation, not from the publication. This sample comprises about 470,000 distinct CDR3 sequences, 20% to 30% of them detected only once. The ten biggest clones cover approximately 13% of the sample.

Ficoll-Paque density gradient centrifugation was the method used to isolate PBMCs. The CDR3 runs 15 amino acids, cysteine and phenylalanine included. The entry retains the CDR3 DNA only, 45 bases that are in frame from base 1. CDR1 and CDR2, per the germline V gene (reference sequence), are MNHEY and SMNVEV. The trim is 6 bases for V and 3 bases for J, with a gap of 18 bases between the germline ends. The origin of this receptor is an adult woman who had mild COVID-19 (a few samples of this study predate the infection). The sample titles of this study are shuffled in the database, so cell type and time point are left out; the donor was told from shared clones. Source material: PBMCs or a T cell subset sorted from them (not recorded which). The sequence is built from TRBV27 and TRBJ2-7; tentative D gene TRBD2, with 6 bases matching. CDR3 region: CASSSYGREGYEQYF. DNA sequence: TGTGCCAGCAGCTCTTACGGGAGAGAGGGCTACGAGCAGTACTTC.